The 23 T cell receptor beta chains listed next were all sequenced from one sample in a study of T cell changes during pregnancy in multiple sclerosis. Sequencing used immunoSEQ multiplex PCR; TCRdb keeps in-frame clones, though not all of them. The sample lists fewer than 45,000 clones, 91% seen once, with around 0.45% in the top ten. The sample here was CD4+ T cells from peripheral blood mononuclear cells, taken in the second trimester of pregnancy. The source is a female donor in good health, enrolled as a control in a pregnancy study.

V is TRBV7-2 and J is TRBJ2-1; TRBD2 matches 9 bases. Germline values: CDR1 SGHTA, CDR2 FQGNSA. The CDR3 sequence is 15 residues long. After removal of 4 bases from V and 6 bases from J, the junction contained 7 bases not matched to a gene. The CDR3 region has the DNA TGTGCCAGCAGCTCCCAGACTAGCGGTGCCAATGAGCAGTTCTTC. Translated, it gives CASSSQTSGANEQFF.

The V and J genes are TRBV6-1 and TRBJ2-7; 8 bases map to TRBD1. The CDR3 is 15 residues long. V gave up 8 bases and J gave up 0 bases; unmatched junction bases: 9. Germline V CDR1 and CDR2: MNHNS, SASEGT. The CDR3 DNA sequence: TGTGCCAGCGTACCTAGAGGACAGGGCTCCTACGAGCAGTACTTC. Translation: CASVPRGQGSYEQYF.

CDR3 sequence reads: CASSQDPAGSYNEQFF. The CDR3, as DNA: TGCGCCAGCAGCCAAGATCCAGCGGGGTCCTACAATGAGCAGTTCTTC. V and J are TRBV4-1 and TRBJ2-1; TRBD2 matches at 7 bases. CDR3 length equals 16 residues. Germline CDR1 MGHRA, CDR2 YSYEKL. The V segment lost 0 bases and the J segment 1 base; nucleotides outside the gene matches: 3.

The chain employs TRBV9 and TRBJ1-6, with D perhaps matching TRBD1 (6 bases). Looked up from germline, CDR1 is SGDLS and CDR2 is YYNGEE. The CDR3 loop spans 16 amino acids. Trimming took off 4 bases at V and 7 bases at J, with 18 bases between the two ends. The chain's CDR3 is CASSMRGALGNSPLHF. The CDR3 DNA is TGTGCCAGCAGCATGCGGGGGGCCCTGGGAAATTCACCCCTCCACTTT.

The chain couples TRBV11-2 to TRBJ2-1; TRBD2 matches at 8 bases. The CDR3 covers 12 residues. In germline, CDR1 is SGHAT, CDR2 FQNNGV. After removal of 6 bases from V and 15 bases from J, the junction contained 10 bases not matched to a gene. This CDR3 is CASRYSGDWLFF. The CDR3 bases are TGTGCCAGCAGGTATAGCGGGGACTGGTTGTTCTTC.

The chain uses TRBV6-5 and TRBJ2-7, with D possibly being TRBD1 (5 bases). The CDR3 is 15 amino acids. The ends were cut back, 6 bases at V and 2 bases at J, with 17 bases in the middle. Germline CDR1 reads MNHEY; CDR2 reads SVGAGI. The chain's CDR3 is CASRNYLGVTYEQYF. For the CDR3, the DNA is TGTGCCAGCAGAAACTACCTAGGGGTAACCTACGAGCAGTACTTC.

The chain links TRBV15 to TRBJ1-5; 7 nucleotides match TRBD1. Losses at the gene ends were 3 bases for V and 4 bases for J; bases not matched to a gene: 3. Germline CDR1 reads LNHNV; CDR2 reads YYDKDF (reference sequence). The CDR3 has 14 residues. CDR3 residues: CATSREQGNQPQHF. In nucleotides, the CDR3 is TGTGCCACCAGCAGGGAACAGGGGAATCAGCCCCAGCATTTT. Using reference TRBV15 and TRBJ1-5 for the parts outside the CDR3, the full variable domain is DAMVIQNPRYQVTQFGKPVTLSCSQTLNHNVMYWYQQKSSQAPKLLFHYYDKDFNNEADTPDNFQSRRPNTSFCFLDIRSPGLGDTAMYLCATSREQGNQPQHFGDGTRLSIL.

This sequence joins TRBV18 and TRBJ2-1, with D possibly being TRBD2 (6 bases). Germline CDR1 reads KGHSH; CDR2 reads LQKENI. V shed 4 bases and J shed 3 bases, with 7 bases lying between them. The CDR3 has 13 residues. The CDR3 reads CASSLAVYNEQFF. CDR3 DNA sequence: TGTGCCAGCTCACTAGCGGTCTACAATGAGCAGTTCTTC.

This chain connects TRBV29-1 to TRBJ1-1; 7 nucleotides match TRBD1. V was clipped by 2 bases and J by 11 bases; unmatched bases: 11. The germline V gene encodes CDR1 SQVTM and CDR2 ANQGSEA. This CDR3 region has 13 residues. This chain's CDR3 is CSVEPTGRREAFF. CDR3 nucleotides: TGCAGCGTTGAACCGACAGGGCGGAGAGAGGCTTTCTTT. The full variable domain, completed using reference TRBV29-1 and TRBJ1-1, is SAVISQKPSRDICQRGTSLTIQCQVDSQVTMMFWYRQQPGQSLTLIATANQGSEATYESGFVIDKFPISRPNLTFSTLTVSNMSPEDSSIYLCSVEPTGRREAFFGQGTRLTVV.

This chain joins TRBV18 and TRBJ1-1; 8 bases are a match to TRBD1. Germline V gives CDR1 KGHSH, CDR2 LQKENI. The J segment lost 4 bases and the V segment lost 3 bases, leaving 7 bases of the junction unmatched. The CDR3 runs 15 residues. This CDR3 reads CASSPFNRGTTEAFF. In DNA, the CDR3 is TGTGCCAGCTCACCCTTTAACAGGGGGACCACTGAAGCTTTCTTT.

This chain uses TRBV15 with TRBJ2-2; no definite D call. Germline V gene sequence: CDR1 LNHNV, CDR2 YYDKDF (reference sequence). The V and J ends lost 4 bases and 5 bases respectively, with 5 bases between them. The length of the CDR3 is 12 residues. CDR3 in amino acids: CATSIQTGELFF. The CDR3 DNA reads as TGTGCCACCAGCATACAAACCGGGGAGCTGTTTTTT.

The genes are TRBV11-2 and TRBJ1-1, with a tentative D call TRBD1 (5 bases). The CDR3 spans 13 residues. V lost 0 bases, J lost 8 bases, and 10 bases lay in between. Germline lookup yields CDR1 SGHAT and CDR2 FQNNGV. DNA of the CDR3: TGTGCCAGCAGCTTAGATCCGGGGGGGGAAGCTTTCTTT. This sequence encodes CASSLDPGGEAFF. Full variable domain (remainder filled in from reference TRBV11-2 and TRBJ1-1): EAGVAQSPRYKIIEKRQSVAFWCNPISGHATLYWYQQILGQGPKLLIQFQNNGVVDDSQLPKDRFSAERLKGVDSTLKIQPAKLEDSAVYLCASSLDPGGEAFFGQGTRLTVV.

The CDR3 nucleotides read TGTGCCAGCAGCCCCTCCGGGGAGGCGACCTACGAGCAGTACTTC. It translates to CASSPSGEATYEQYF. The chain employs TRBV9 and TRBJ2-7; possible D gene TRBD2, 6 bases. Trimming pared 4 bases from V and 2 bases from J, leaving 16 bases between. Germline V gives CDR1 SGDLS, CDR2 YYNGEE. The CDR3 extends over 15 amino acids.

The chain links TRBV20-1 to TRBJ1-1; possible D gene TRBD1, 5 bases. The CDR3 consists of 11 residues. Looked up from germline, CDR1 is DFQATT and CDR2 is SNEGSKA (reference sequence). V was clipped by 5 bases and J by 10 bases, with 14 bases between them. Here the CDR3 reads CSALTRQLAFF. The CDR3 bases are TGCAGTGCTTTAACACGACAGTTAGCTTTCTTT.

V usage is TRBV12-5 and J usage is TRBJ2-1; 8 bases agree with TRBD1. V lost 1 base to trimming and J lost 8 bases; unmatched junction nucleotides: 4. The CDR3 loop spans 14 amino acids. CDR1 and CDR2 from the germline V gene are LGHNT and FRNRAP. This CDR3 reads CASGLGTGNDEQFF. CDR3 coding DNA: TGTGCTAGTGGTTTGGGGACAGGGAACGATGAGCAGTTCTTC.

V gene TRBV28 combines with J gene TRBJ2-2; TRBD1 matches at 8 bases. Germline V CDR1 and CDR2: MDHEN, SYDVKM. After removal of 4 bases from V and 2 bases from J, the junction contained 6 bases not matched to a gene. This CDR3 is 16 amino acids long. DNA for the CDR3: TGTGCCAGCAGTTCCCCCGGGACAGGTAACACCGGGGAGCTGTTTTTT. Its translation: CASSSPGTGNTGELFF.

This clone was counted once. CDR3 sequence: CATSRKTGGGQPQHF. CDR3 DNA sequence: TGTGCCACCAGCAGAAAAACAGGGGGCGGTCAGCCCCAGCATTTT. This chain links TRBV15 with TRBJ1-5, with 9 positions matching TRBD1. V was pared by 2 bases and J by 6 bases, with 5 bases of the junction left unmatched. Germline V gene lookup returns CDR1 LNHNV and CDR2 YYDKDF (reference sequence). The CDR3 sequence is 15 residues long.

This sequence joins TRBV25-1 and TRBJ2-5; TRBD1 aligns across 8 bases. CDR3 size: 16 residues. CDR1 is MGHDK and CDR2 is SYGVNS in the germline V gene. V lost 5 bases and J lost 4; bases outside the gene matches: 12. CDR3 amino acids: CASSRRGRTGLETQYF. Here the CDR3 DNA reads TGTGCCAGCAGTAGGAGGGGGAGGACAGGGTTAGAGACCCAGTACTTC.

The chain joins TRBV11-1 to TRBJ1-1; 8 nucleotides agree with TRBD1. The germline V gene has CDR1 SGHAT and CDR2 FQDESV (reference sequence). CDR3 length: 17 amino acids. J lost 0 bases, V lost 3 bases, and 9 bases had no gene match. The CDR3: CASSFSQGAMMNTEAFF. For the CDR3, the DNA is TGTGCCAGCAGCTTTTCCCAGGGGGCTATGATGAACACTGAAGCTTTCTTT. Drawing the rest from reference TRBV11-1 and TRBJ1-1, the complete variable domain is EAEVAQSPRYKITEKSQAVAFWCDPISGHATLYWYRQILGQGPELLVQFQDESVVDDSQLPKDRFSAERLKGVDSTLKIQPAELGDSAMYLCASSFSQGAMMNTEAFFGQGTRLTVV.

This sequence joins TRBV29-1 and TRBJ2-1; tentatively, D is TRBD2 (6 bases). Germline loops: CDR1 SQVTM, CDR2 ANQGSEA. V shed 0 bases and J shed 4 bases, with 10 bases lying between them. The CDR3 spans 14 residues. The CDR3 DNA is TGCAGCGTTGAAGATCAAAGCGGGTACAATGAGCAGTTCTTC. It is translated as CSVEDQSGYNEQFF.

The gene calls are TRBV10-1 and TRBJ2-1, with D maybe TRBD2 (7 bases). V lost 9 bases and J 7 bases, leaving 22 bases between the germline ends. CDR1 and CDR2 (germline): WNHNN, SYGVQD (reference sequence). The CDR3 spans 15 residues. In DNA form, the CDR3 reads TGCGCCAGGAACCCGGAGGGGGGGCCTGGAAATGAGCAGTTCTTC. This encodes CARNPEGGPGNEQFF.

J is TRBJ1-2 and V is TRBV10-1, with no clear D. Trimming took 2 bases from V and 5 from J, leaving 9 bases between them. The CDR3 contains 13 residues. The V gene's germline CDR1 is WNHNN and CDR2 SYGVQD (reference sequence). In DNA form, the CDR3 reads TGCGCCAGCAGTGAGGGCGGGAGTTATGGCTACACCTTC. Encoded protein: CASSEGGSYGYTF.

V usage is TRBV10-3 and J usage is TRBJ1-5; 7 nucleotides line up with TRBD1. Losses at the gene ends were 4 bases for V and 2 bases for J; bases not matched to a gene: 8. CDR3 length: 16 residues. Germline V gene lookup returns CDR1 ENHRY and CDR2 SYGVKD. The CDR3 here is CAISVQGPAGNQPQHF. The CDR3, as DNA: TGTGCCATCAGTGTACAGGGGCCCGCTGGCAATCAGCCCCAGCATTTT.